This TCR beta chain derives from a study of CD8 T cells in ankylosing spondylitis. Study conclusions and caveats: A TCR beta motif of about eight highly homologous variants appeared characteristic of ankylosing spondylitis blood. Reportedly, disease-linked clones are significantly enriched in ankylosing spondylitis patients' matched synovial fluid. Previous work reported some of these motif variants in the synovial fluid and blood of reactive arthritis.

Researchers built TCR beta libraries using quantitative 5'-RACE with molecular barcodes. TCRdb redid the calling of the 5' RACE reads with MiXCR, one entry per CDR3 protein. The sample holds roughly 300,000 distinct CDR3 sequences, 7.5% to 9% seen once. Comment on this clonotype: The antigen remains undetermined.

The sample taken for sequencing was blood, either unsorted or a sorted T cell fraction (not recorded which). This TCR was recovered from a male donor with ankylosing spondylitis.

The CDR3 region is CASSLAEGWDTEAFF. CDR3 nucleotide sequence: TGCGCCAGCAGCTTGGCAGAGGGGTGGGACACTGAAGCTTTCTTT. The V call is TRBV5-1, the J call TRBJ1-1; perhaps TRBD1 as D (5 bases). The length of the CDR3 is 15 residues. In germline, CDR1 is SGHRS, CDR2 YFSETQ. Trimming cost V 0 bases and J 3 bases, with 12 bases left between them. Full variable domain (outside the CDR3, taken from reference TRBV5-1 and TRBJ1-1): KAGVTQTPRYLIKTRGQQVTLSCSPISGHRSVSWYQQTPGQGLQFLFEYFSETQRNKGNFPGRFSGRQFSNSRSEMNVSTLELGDSALYLCASSLAEGWDTEAFFGQGTRLTVV.